A selection of T cell receptor beta chains follows, all from one sample in a study of radiotherapy plus CTLA-4 blockade in lung cancer. Clones were read by immunoSEQ multiplex PCR, and TCRdb kept only the in-frame ones, dropping some. Found here are about 76,000 clones, around 80% of them singletons; the top ten hold approximately 0.81%. The specimen was peripheral blood, collected from a patient treated with radiotherapy plus ipilimumab. The receptors derive from a human donor with non-small cell lung cancer who had stable disease on radiotherapy plus ipilimumab. CDR3s include the opening cysteine and the closing phenylalanine or tryptophan. The D gene is left open where the match is weak. Only some rows state a clone size, as once, few, many or a class for expanded clones.

J: TRBJ1-4; V: TRBV13; D: .; size: .; DNA: TGTGCCAGCAGCTTAGCAGGGACAAGTCGTGAAAAACTGTTTTTT; CDR3: CASSLAGTSREKLFF
J: TRBJ1-3; V: TRBV7-9; D: .; size: .; DNA: TGTGCCAGCAGCTCCGGACAGCCTGGAAACACCATATATTTT; CDR3: CASSSGQPGNTIYF
J: TRBJ2-3; V: TRBV6-4; D: TRBD2; size: few; DNA: TGTGCCAGCAGTCCTAGCGGGGGGAGAGATACGCAGTATTTT; CDR3: CASSPSGGRDTQYF
J: TRBJ2-1; V: TRBV7-9; D: .; size: .; DNA: TGTGCCAGCAGCTTGTTCGGGGGAAACAATGAGCAGTTCTTC; CDR3: CASSLFGGNNEQFF
J: TRBJ2-1; V: TRBV5-4; D: .; size: .; DNA: TGTGCCAGCAGCGCAGCTTGGGGTCCCGGGACATCCTACAATGAGCAGTTCTTC; CDR3: CASSAAWGPGTSYNEQFF
J: TRBJ2-7; V: TRBV6-6; D: TRBD1; size: .; DNA: TGTGCCAGCAAATCGGGGACAGGGGACCACGAGCAGTACTTC; CDR3: CASKSGTGDHEQYF
J: TRBJ2-1; V: TRBV5-4; D: .; size: .; DNA: TGTGCCAGCAGCTTGGGTGGGTCAGACAACTACTACAATGAGCAGTTCTTC; CDR3: CASSLGGSDNYYNEQFF
J: TRBJ2-2; V: TRBV7-9; D: TRBD1; size: .; DNA: TGTGCCAGCAGCTTACCCGGACAGGGGTCGAACACCGGGGAGCTGTTTTTT; CDR3: CASSLPGQGSNTGELFF
J: TRBJ2-3; V: TRBV14; D: TRBD2; size: .; DNA: TGTGCCAGCAGCCGACGACTAGCGGGTTCCACAGATACGCAGTATTTT; CDR3: CASSRRLAGSTDTQYF
J: TRBJ2-5; V: TRBV6-5; D: .; size: few; DNA: TGTGCCAGCAGTTCCAGAGGATTCCCCCAAGAGACCCAGTACTTC; CDR3: CASSSRGFPQETQYF
J: TRBJ1-3; V: TRBV9; D: TRBD1; size: .; DNA: TGTGCCAGCAGCTTAACTCCTCAGGGGGTCTCTGGAAACACCATATATTTT; CDR3: CASSLTPQGVSGNTIYF
J: TRBJ1-1; V: TRBV12-5; D: .; size: .; DNA: TGTGCTAGTGGTTCGGGAGAACAAAACACTGAAGCTTTCTTT; CDR3: CASGSGEQNTEAFF